The sequence of this TCR beta chain was determined in a study of cytomegalovirus exposure and HLA in healthy donors. Points on this clone: Its target is not known.

Generated by immunoSEQ multiplex PCR, the TCRdb table keeps only in-frame clones and is missing some. Here the sample spans about 140,000 clones, roughly nine tenths being singletons. Study-level points and caveats: Within the 130 or so validation repertoires, first-cohort TCR clusters tended to co-occur, according to a later analysis.

This CDR3 has 17 amino acids. V was shortened by 3 bases and J by 1 base, with 17 bases between the two germline ends. CDR1 SGHVS and CDR2 FQNEAQ come from the germline V gene. The sequenced sample consisted of PBMCs. The source is a man aged 18 to 35 in good health and CMV-seronegative. This rearrangement joins TRBV7-8 to TRBJ2-3; TRBD2 is a possible D gene (5 bases). This CDR3 is CASSFFAHMGGTDTQYF. The CDR3 nucleotides read TGTGCCAGCAGCTTCTTTGCTCATATGGGAGGCACAGATACGCAGTATTTT.